This T cell receptor beta chain was retrieved from a study of blood T cell repertoires in COVID-19 (dated by TCRdb to about 2020). For context, the study as a whole: Collaborator samples came from the United States, Italy and Spain and covered acute and convalescent phases of COVID-19. The prospective study material was composed of cDNA or gDNA derived from T cells, B-cell-depleted T cells, or PBMCs. Subjects who had been exposed to COVID-19, were actively infected with it, or had recovered from it provided the deeply sampled blood TCRbeta repertoires that made up the dataset. The repertoires were released in a freely available public database meant as a resource for research on the immune response to SARS-CoV-2. Samples came from the ongoing ImmuneRACE study (first 160 participants) plus 1,254 subjects from 6 global collaborators. The sample metadata nearly always contained a de-identified subject ID, COVID-19 status, age in years and sex. Where available, HLA class I and class II types were obtained from metadata supplied by the sample provider rather than from assay-based typing. The investigation overall reported the following: The quantity of clinical and demographic metadata differed by source and by participant and was supplied without curation.

TCRbeta CDR3 regions were amplified from genomic DNA using the immunoSEQ Assay, a bias-controlled multiplex PCR. The authors processed their data as follows. Nucleated cell counts per sample were estimated from amplification of reference gene primers within the assay. To quantify the absolute abundance of each unique TCRbeta CDR3 rearrangement, sequence reads were collapsed and filtered. For each sample, productive Simpson clonality was calculated as the square root of Simpson's diversity index over productive rearrangements. Not all clones reach the TCRdb copy of this immuneACCESS table, which keeps in-frame sequences only. Checked studies attribute under half of the gap to unresolved V genes and leave the rest unexplained. The D gene and trimming were derived from the DNA, and the V and J assignments and clone size from that table. Present in this sample are about 220,000 clones, 84% of which were seen just once. The top ten constitute approximately 7.3% of the sample.

Enrolling through a virtual design, the prospective study's participants ranged in age from roughly 18 to 95 years and lived across more than 20 United States geographic areas. In the prospective study, cohorts were assigned on the basis of participant-reported clinical history obtained from a screening survey and a study questionnaire. For ImmuneRACE Cohort 3, a participant was defined as recovered based on two consecutive negative NP/OP PCR tests, clearance by a healthcare professional, or resolution of symptoms. Mobile phlebotomists in the prospective study collected whole blood, serum and a nasopharyngeal or oropharyngeal swab from every participant. Over a 2-month period, participants in the prospective study had the option of providing additional blood draws and questionnaires. Prospective study blood samples were shipped either frozen or at room temperature before DNA extraction. The CDR3 numbers 15 residues from cysteine through phenylalanine. Left in the record is the CDR3 DNA by itself, 45 bases read in frame from the first base. Cut back by 3 bases and 5 bases, the V and J ends lie 16 bases apart. The germline V gene (reference sequence) specifies LGHDT as CDR1 and YNNKEL as CDR2.

Concerning this clone: No cognate antigen has been identified for it. Per-base quality was not reported, and no clone a single base away is much larger than it.

The chain joins TRBV3-1 (or the pseudogene TRBV3-2) to TRBJ2-5; TRBD2 is a weak D gene call, 5 bases matching. The clonotype was recovered from a woman in her thirties or forties who had recovered from COVID-19. The sequenced sample was PBMCs or T cells enriched from blood (not recorded which). Read as DNA, the sequence is TGTGCCAGCAGCCACCGTACACTAGGTTCGGAGACCCAGTACTTC. The resulting protein is CASSHRTLGSETQYF.